This TCR beta chain was observed in a study of Graves' ophthalmopathy and Graves' hyperthyroidism. Pregnancy or lactation, uncontrolled infections and other autoimmune diseases were grounds for excluding patients. A volume of 9.5 to 10 ml of fresh peripheral blood supplied the PBMCs. This CDR3 contains 14 residues. Germline V CDR1 and CDR2: LNHDA, SQIVND (reference sequence). Trimming took 9 bases from V and 4 from J, leaving 18 bases between them. TCR beta CDR3 amplification used RNA transcripts. HTBI primers primed a first-round RT-PCR, and a second-round multiplex PCR followed. TCRdb re-called the multiplex PCR reads through MiXCR, storing one row per CDR3 protein. The repertoire holds about 240,000 distinct CDR3 sequences, about 46% seen once, with around half in the top ten. Overall study findings and caveats: Sensitivity of 60% to 71% and specificity of roughly 78% were achieved by the model that predicted ophthalmopathy progression.

As concerns this clonotype: Its target is unknown.

Sequenced sample: peripheral blood. The chain couples TRBV19 to TRBJ1-2; TRBD1 might be the D (5 bases). The source of this sequence is an adult man with Graves' ophthalmopathy. CDR3: CASSLRGGSYGYTF. CDR3 DNA sequence: TGTGCCAGCAGTCTGCGGGGGGGGTCCTATGGCTACACCTTC.